This entry concerns a single T cell receptor beta chain. Its binding antigen is unknown. Base qualities are not provided; no much larger clone lies one nucleotide away. The source of the sample is a study of blood T cell repertoires in COVID-19 (dated by TCRdb to about 2020). A note on the overall study: Collaborator samples came from the United States, Italy and Spain and covered acute and convalescent phases of COVID-19. Sample metadata almost always included a de-identified subject ID, COVID-19 status, age in years and sex. The material from the prospective study consisted of cDNA or gDNA derived from T cells, B-cell-depleted T cells, or PBMCs. Subjects who had been exposed to COVID-19, were actively infected with it, or had recovered from it provided the deeply sampled blood TCRbeta repertoires that made up the dataset. Samples were obtained from the ongoing ImmuneRACE study (first 160 participants) and from over 1,000 subjects provided by 6 global collaborators. A freely available public database, intended as a resource for researchers studying the immune response to SARS-CoV-2, is where the repertoires were released. Where HLA class I and class II types were available, the types were taken from metadata supplied by the sample provider, not from assay-based typing.

Overall study results and their limits: The amount of clinical and demographic metadata varied by source and participant and was provided uncurated.

The immunoSEQ Assay, a bias-controlled multiplex PCR, was used to amplify TCRbeta CDR3 regions from genomic DNA. Processing in the source paper ran as follows. Within the assay, amplification of reference gene primers was used to estimate how many nucleated cells each sample contained. Sequence reads were collapsed and filtered to measure the absolute abundance of every unique TCRbeta CDR3 rearrangement. For each sample, productive Simpson clonality was calculated as the square root of Simpson's diversity index over productive rearrangements. TCRdb obtained this table from immuneACCESS and retained in-frame rearrangements with V and J assigned. These tables miss some clones; where compared with another copy, unresolved V genes account for less than half of the shortfall, and the remainder is unexplained. The V and J calls and clone size were taken over from that table, and D and trimming were inferred from the DNA. This sample holds more than 300,000 clones; approximately 90% were observed only once. The ten top clones hold about 0.78% of the sample.

From cysteine to phenylalanine, the CDR3 is 14 amino acids long. CDR3 DNA only is kept here, 42 bases in frame from base 1. Via the germline V gene (reference sequence), CDR1 is LNHDA and CDR2 SQIVND. The V end gives up 9 bases and the J end 0 bases, leaving 8 bases in the junction not matched to a gene. Participants in the prospective study were enrolled through a virtual design, were aged roughly 18 to 90 years, and lived in 20 to 30 United States geographic areas. To assign participants to cohorts, the prospective study relied on clinical history that participants themselves reported in a screening survey and a study questionnaire. Exposed participants had been in contact, within 2 weeks of entering the study, with a person who had a PCR-confirmed or clinician-diagnosed case of COVID-19. In the prospective study, mobile phlebotomists collected whole blood, serum and a nasopharyngeal or oropharyngeal swab from each participant. Participants in the prospective study had the option to provide additional blood draws and questionnaires over a roughly 2-month period. Prospective study blood samples were shipped either frozen or at room temperature before DNA extraction.

Material for sequencing was PBMCs or T cells enriched from blood (not recorded which). This receptor was identified in a woman between 40 and 50 years old who had been exposed to COVID-19. The receptor chain draws on TRBV19 and TRBJ2-7; 7 central bases correspond to TRBD1. CDR3 reads: CASGPDRFSYEQYF. The base sequence is TGTGCCAGCGGACCGGACAGGTTCTCCTACGAGCAGTACTTC.